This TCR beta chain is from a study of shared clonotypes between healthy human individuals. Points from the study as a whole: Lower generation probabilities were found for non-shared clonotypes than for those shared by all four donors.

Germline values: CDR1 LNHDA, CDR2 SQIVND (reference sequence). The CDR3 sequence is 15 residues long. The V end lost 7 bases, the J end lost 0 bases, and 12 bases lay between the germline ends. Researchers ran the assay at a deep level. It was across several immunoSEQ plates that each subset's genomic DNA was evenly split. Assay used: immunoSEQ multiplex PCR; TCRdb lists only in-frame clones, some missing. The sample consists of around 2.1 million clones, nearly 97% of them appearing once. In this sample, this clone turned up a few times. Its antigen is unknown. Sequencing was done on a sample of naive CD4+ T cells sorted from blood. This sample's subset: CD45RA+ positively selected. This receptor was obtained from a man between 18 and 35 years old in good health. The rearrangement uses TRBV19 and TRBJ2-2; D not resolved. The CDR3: CASKNDRPNTGELFF. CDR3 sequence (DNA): TGTGCCAGTAAAAACGACCGACCGAACACCGGGGAGCTGTTTTTT.